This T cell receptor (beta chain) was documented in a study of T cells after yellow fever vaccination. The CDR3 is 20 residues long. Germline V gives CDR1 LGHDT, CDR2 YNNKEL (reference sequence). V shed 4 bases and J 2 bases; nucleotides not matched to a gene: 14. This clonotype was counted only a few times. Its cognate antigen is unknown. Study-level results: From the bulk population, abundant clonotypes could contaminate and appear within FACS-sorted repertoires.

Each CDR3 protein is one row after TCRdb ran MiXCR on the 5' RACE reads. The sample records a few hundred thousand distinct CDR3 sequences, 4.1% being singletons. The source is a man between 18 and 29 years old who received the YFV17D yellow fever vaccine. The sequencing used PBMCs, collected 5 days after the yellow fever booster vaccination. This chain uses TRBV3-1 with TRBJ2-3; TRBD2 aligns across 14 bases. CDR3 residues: CASSRRFVTSGGAYTDTQYF. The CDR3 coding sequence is TGTGCCAGCAGCCGTCGGTTTGTGACTAGCGGGGGGGCCTACACAGATACGCAGTATTTT.